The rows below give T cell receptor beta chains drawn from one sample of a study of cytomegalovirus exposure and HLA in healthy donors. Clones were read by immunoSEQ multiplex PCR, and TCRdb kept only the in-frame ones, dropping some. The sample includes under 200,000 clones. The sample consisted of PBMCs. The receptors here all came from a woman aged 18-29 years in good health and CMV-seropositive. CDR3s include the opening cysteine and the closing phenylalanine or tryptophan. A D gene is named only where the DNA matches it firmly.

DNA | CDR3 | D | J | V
TGTGCCAGCAGCTTAGGAGGGACAGCCGGGAATTCACCCCTCCACTTT | CASSLGGTAGNSPLHF | TRBD1 | TRBJ1-6 | TRBV11-2
TGTGCCAGCAGGGAGAATTCTGGAAACACCATATATTTT | CASRENSGNTIYF | NA | TRBJ1-3 | TRBV6-1
TGTGCCAGCAGCGTAGGCGGATTGGGTCAGACTTTCTTC | CASSVGGLGQTFF | NA | TRBJ2-1 | TRBV9
TGTGCCAGCAGCTCTAGCGGCCCCCTAGATAGCTCCTACGAGCAGTACTTC | CASSSSGPLDSSYEQYF | TRBD2 | TRBJ2-7 | TRBV7-9
TGCGCCAGCAGCCAACCTGGACTAGCGGAGGGTCCCCACAATGAGCAGTTCTTC | CASSQPGLAEGPHNEQFF | TRBD2 | TRBJ2-1 | TRBV4-1
TGTGCCAGCAGCTCCACCGGGACAGGGAGGACTGAAGCTTTCTTT | CASSSTGTGRTEAFF | TRBD1 | TRBJ1-1 | TRBV7-9
TGTGCCAGCAGTGAAGTCGATGGGGGGCCCCTCCACTTT | CASSEVDGGPLHF | NA | TRBJ1-6 | TRBV6-1
TGTGCCAGCAGCTTAACTAGCGGGGCATACAATGAGCAGTTCTTC | CASSLTSGAYNEQFF | TRBD2 | TRBJ2-1 | TRBV7-3
TGTGCCAGCAGCTTGATAGCGGGGAGGCGGAATGAGCAGTTCTTC | CASSLIAGRRNEQFF | TRBD2 | TRBJ2-1 | TRBV5-4
TGTGCCAGCAGCGCAGGGAGGCTCTCCTACAATGAGCAGTTCTTC | CASSAGRLSYNEQFF | NA | TRBJ2-1 | TRBV9
TGTGCCAGCAGCTATCGACACTCCGATACGCAGTATTTT | CASSYRHSDTQYF | NA | TRBJ2-3 | TRBV7-2
TGCGCCAGCAGCCACTCGACAGGGGGCTATGGCTACACCTTC | CASSHSTGGYGYTF | TRBD1 | TRBJ1-2 | TRBV4-3
TGTGCCAGCAGCCACTGGACAGAGTCCTACGAGCAGTACTTC | CASSHWTESYEQYF | NA | TRBJ2-7 | TRBV14
TGTGCCAGCAGCCAAGATTTTACAGGGGTCGGCACAGATACGCAGTATTTT | CASSQDFTGVGTDTQYF | TRBD1 | TRBJ2-3 | TRBV4-2
TGTGCCAGTAGCCACAGGAGCCTGAACACTGAAGCTTTCTTT | CASSHRSLNTEAFF | NA | TRBJ1-1 | TRBV19
TGTGCCACCAGCAGAGATAAGGGACTAGCGGGAGTGACGGTGGAGTACTTC | CATSRDKGLAGVTVEYF | TRBD2 | TRBJ2-7 | TRBV15
TGTGCCATCAGTGAGAACAGCAATGAGCAGTTCTTC | CAISENSNEQFF | NA | TRBJ2-1 | TRBV10-3
TGTGCCAGCAGCTCCGACAGGGGGCATGGCTACACCTTC | CASSSDRGHGYTF | TRBD1 | TRBJ1-2 | TRBV5-4
TGCGCCAGCAGCCAAGATTCTGAGGATGAGCAGTTCTTC | CASSQDSEDEQFF | NA | TRBJ2-1 | TRBV4-1
TGTGCCAGCAGCCACCGGACTAGTTCAAGGGAGACCCAGTACTTC | CASSHRTSSRETQYF | TRBD2 | TRBJ2-5 | TRBV7-9
TGCAGTGCTGAAAGCGGGAGGGCCCTACATTTT | CSAESGRALHF | TRBD2 | TRBJ2-3 | TRBV20-1
TGTGCCAGCAGCTACCCCGTGGGGGCGGGTTCAGAGACCCAGTACTTC | CASSYPVGAGSETQYF | NA | TRBJ2-5 | TRBV7-9
TGTGCCAGCAGCCCGGGGGGGGGCCAAGAGACCCAGTACTTC | CASSPGGGQETQYF | TRBD2 | TRBJ2-5 | TRBV5-4
TGTGCGAACCGGGACAGGGGGCAAAATAAGCAGTTCTTC | CANRDRGQNKQFF | TRBD1 | TRBJ2-1 | TRBV5-8
TGTGCCAGCGCGGGGTTGAGCGGGAGGGCCAATGAGCAGTTCTTC | CASAGLSGRANEQFF | TRBD2 | TRBJ2-1 | TRBV2
TGTGCCAGCAGCTTGGGGAGAACGAACACTGAAGCTTTCTTT | CASSLGRTNTEAFF | NA | TRBJ1-1 | TRBV5-6